This TCR beta chain was captured in a study of cytomegalovirus exposure and HLA in healthy donors. Across the whole study: There were 85 million or so unique TCRs (from HLA-typed donors) in an early data release. Study-wide results and limits: An assumption of roughly uniform sequencing depth across donors underlay the presence/absence analyses.

Deletions cut 0 bases from V and 1 base from J, with 6 bases between. Germline CDR1 and CDR2: SGHTA and FQGNSA. The length of the CDR3 is 15 residues. Primers for the PCR totalled 60 Vbeta and 13 Jbeta. Per the original methods: In a later analysis, 70 million to 80 million unique TCR beta chains included roughly 11 million shared by two or more donors. Sequencing used immunoSEQ multiplex PCR; TCRdb keeps in-frame clones, though not all of them. V and J calls and clone size come straight from that table; D and trimming were deduced from the DNA. The repertoire has hundreds of thousands of clones, approximately 82% of them found once; the top ten carry approximately 0.5%. This clone has only one observation. Its antigen is unidentified.

This clonotype was obtained from a woman aged 40 to 50 in good health and CMV-seronegative. The rearrangement uses TRBV7-2 and TRBJ2-2; unclear D gene. Source material: PBMCs. In DNA form, the CDR3 reads TGTGCCAGCAGCTTAGCTTCAGGGAACACCGGGGAGCTGTTTTTT. Its translation: CASSLASGNTGELFF.